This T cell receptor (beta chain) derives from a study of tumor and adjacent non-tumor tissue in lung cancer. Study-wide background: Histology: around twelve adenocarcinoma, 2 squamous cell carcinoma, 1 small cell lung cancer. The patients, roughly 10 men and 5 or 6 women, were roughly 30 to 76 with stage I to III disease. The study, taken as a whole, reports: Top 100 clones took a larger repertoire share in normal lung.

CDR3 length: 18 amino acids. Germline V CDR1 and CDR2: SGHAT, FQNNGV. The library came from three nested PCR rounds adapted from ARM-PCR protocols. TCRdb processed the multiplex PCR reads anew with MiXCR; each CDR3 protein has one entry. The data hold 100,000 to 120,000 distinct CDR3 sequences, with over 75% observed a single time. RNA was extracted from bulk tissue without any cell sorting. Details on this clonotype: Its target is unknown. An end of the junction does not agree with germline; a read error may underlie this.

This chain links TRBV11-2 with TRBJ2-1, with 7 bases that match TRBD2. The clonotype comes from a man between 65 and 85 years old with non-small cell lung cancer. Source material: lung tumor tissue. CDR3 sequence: CACSLHVREWGSYNEQFF. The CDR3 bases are TGTGCCTGCAGCTTACATGTGCGGGAGTGGGGCTCCTACAATGAGCAGTTCTTC.